Listed here are 16 T cell receptor beta chains from one sample, sequenced in a study of blood T cell repertoires in COVID-19. Clones were read by immunoSEQ multiplex PCR, and TCRdb kept only the in-frame ones, dropping some. The sample gives about 220,000 clones, 70% to 85% of which show up once; roughly 3.5% is in the top ten. Sequenced sample: PBMCs or T cells enriched from blood (not recorded which). The source of these receptors is a woman between 55 and 75 years old who had recovered from COVID-19.

The chain carries TRBV13 and TRBJ1-1, with 10 bases fitting TRBD1. CDR3 length: 18 amino acids. The V and J ends lost 4 bases and 0 bases, in that order; junction bases with no gene match: 11. In germline, CDR1 is PRHDT, CDR2 FYEKMQ (reference sequence). CDR3: CASSYLTGGWGMNTEAFF. Here the CDR3 DNA reads TGTGCCAGCAGCTATTTGACAGGGGGCTGGGGCATGAACACTGAAGCTTTCTTT. The whole variable domain, remainder taken from reference TRBV13 and TRBJ1-1, is AAGVIQSPRHLIKEKRETATLKCYPIPRHDTVYWYQQGPGQDPQFLISFYEKMQSDKGSIPDRFSAQQFSDYHSELNMSSLELGDSALYFCASSYLTGGWGMNTEAFFGQGTRLTVV.

The V and J genes are TRBV19 and TRBJ2-6; D is unclear. The CDR3 is made up of 19 amino acids. Looked up from germline, CDR1 is LNHDA and CDR2 is SQIVND (reference sequence). The V and J ends lost 5 bases and 5 bases respectively, with 25 bases between them. CDR3 protein: CASSAFARPDPARANVLTF. The CDR3 coding sequence is TGTGCCAGTAGTGCTTTTGCTAGACCCGACCCCGCAAGGGCCAACGTCCTGACTTTC.

J is TRBJ2-5 and V is TRBV11-2, with D perhaps TRBD1 (5 bases). The CDR3 sequence is 15 residues long. Per germline, CDR1 SGHAT and CDR2 FQNNGV. Trimming removed 1 base at V and 4 bases at J, with 13 bases between. In DNA form, the CDR3 reads TGTGCCAGCAGCTTAGTCCCCGACAGATCAGAGACCCAGTACTTC. This encodes CASSLVPDRSETQYF.

V is TRBV6-5 and J is TRBJ1-2; the D gene is possibly TRBD1 (6 bases). This CDR3 contains 14 residues. Germline assignment: CDR1 MNHEY and CDR2 SVGAGI. Trimming stripped 2 bases from V and 5 bases from J, with 12 bases between. Written as DNA, the CDR3 is TGTGCCAGCAGTTACGAGGGGGTACCTTATGGCTACACCTTC. Residues: CASSYEGVPYGYTF.

This clone has just a few counts. The rearrangement uses TRBV15 and TRBJ2-3, with 12 bases that match TRBD2. CDR3 length: 18 residues. CDR1 LNHNV and CDR2 YYDKDF come from the germline V gene (reference sequence). Germline trimming cut 5 bases from V and 2 bases from J; bases unmatched to any gene: 11. Here the CDR3 DNA reads TGTGCCACCAGCGTAACACGACTAGCGGGGGATTCCACAGATACGCAGTATTTT. This gives the protein CATSVTRLAGDSTDTQYF.

For the CDR3, the DNA is TGTGCCATCAGCCCAGGGGGTTCCCATCAGCCCCAGCATTTT. As protein: CAISPGGSHQPQHF. The J gene is TRBJ1-5, the V gene TRBV10-3; 7 nucleotides agree with TRBD1. The V segment lost 6 bases and the J segment 5 bases; nucleotides outside the gene matches: 7. The CDR3 runs to 14 residues. Germline CDR1 ENHRY, CDR2 SYGVKD.

The chain is built from TRBV13 and TRBJ2-7; D perhaps matches TRBD2 (6 bases). The germline CDR1 and CDR2 sequences are PRHDT and FYEKMQ (reference sequence). Trimming stripped 1 base from V and 4 bases from J, with 11 bases between. The CDR3 has 14 amino acids. The CDR3 spells CASSLDGRGYEQYF. In DNA form, the CDR3 reads TGTGCCAGCAGCTTAGACGGGAGAGGGTACGAGCAGTACTTC.

The table lists this clone with a count of one. The rearrangement joins TRBV6-1 to TRBJ2-7, with TRBD1 identical over 9 bases. Germline CDR1 reads MNHNS; CDR2 reads SASEGT. CDR3 length equals 16 residues. With V trimmed by 4 bases and J by 0 bases, 7 bases remained unmatched. CDR3 protein: CASSGGGQGSSYEQYF. DNA for the CDR3: TGTGCCAGCAGTGGGGGGGGACAGGGCAGCTCCTACGAGCAGTACTTC.

The chain employs TRBV7-2 and TRBJ2-7, with 8 positions matching TRBD1. V gave up 3 bases and J gave up 6 bases; unmatched junction bases: 16. The germline CDR1 and CDR2 sequences are SGHTA and FQGNSA. The CDR3 totals 17 residues. The CDR3 DNA reads TGTGCCAGCAGCTTTGTCCCGGGACAGGTTTCCTTAGCCGAGCAGTACTTC. It specifies CASSFVPGQVSLAEQYF.

The genes are TRBV6-5 and TRBJ2-7; 9 bases match TRBD2. Germline V gene lookup returns CDR1 MNHEY and CDR2 SVGAGI. With V trimmed by 6 bases and J by 3 bases, 6 bases remained unmatched. The CDR3 runs to 14 residues. The CDR3 bases are TGTGCCAGCAGAAGCGCGGGGGGGGTCTACGAGCAGTACTTC. It codes for CASRSAGGVYEQYF.

The chain links TRBV6-5 to TRBJ2-7; 7 bases are a match to TRBD2. The CDR3 runs to 13 residues. V lost 7 bases and J lost 4; bases outside the gene matches: 7. CDR1 and CDR2 (germline): MNHEY, SVGAGI. CDR3 amino acids: CASINAGVYEQYF. The DNA of the CDR3 is TGTGCCAGCATAAACGCGGGGGTATACGAGCAGTACTTC.

This clone came up a few times. The chain combines TRBV7-6 with TRBJ2-3; 7 bases fit TRBD1. The CDR3 is 14 amino acids. CDR1 and CDR2 (germline): SGHVS, FNYEAQ. Trimming removed 5 bases from V and 2 bases from J; junction bases left unmatched: 4. CDR3 residues: CASSPGQVTDTQYF. In DNA, the CDR3 is TGTGCCAGCAGCCCCGGACAGGTCACAGATACGCAGTATTTT.

This chain uses TRBV6-5 with TRBJ2-4; D is possibly TRBD2 (6 bases). Germline-derived CDR1 and CDR2 are MNHEY and SVGAGI. The CDR3 extends over 14 amino acids. V was shortened by 10 bases and J by 3 bases, with 16 bases between the two germline ends. CDR3 DNA: TGTGCCATTCTTACCGGGAGATACAAAAACATTCAGTACTTC. It codes for CAILTGRYKNIQYF.

This chain joins TRBV19 and TRBJ1-5; 8 bases align to TRBD1. V was clipped by 6 bases and J by 4 bases; unmatched bases: 8. Germline CDR1 LNHDA, CDR2 SQIVND (reference sequence). This CDR3 is built from 15 residues. In nucleotides, the CDR3 is TGTGCCAGTAGGGCCGGACAGGGCGGAAATCAGCCCCAGCATTTT. It encodes CASRAGQGGNQPQHF.

This clone was counted only a few times. The V and J genes are TRBV12-3 or TRBV12-4 and TRBJ2-1; maybe TRBD2 (6 bases). The CDR3 sequence is 13 residues long. The germline V and J ends were trimmed by 4 bases and 12 bases, with 16 bases remaining between them. CDR3 nucleotide sequence: TGTGCCAGCAGTTCCCCGGGGGAACCCGTGCAGTTCTTC. Protein sequence: CASSSPGEPVQFF.

This rearrangement joins TRBV5-1 to TRBJ2-2; no firm D call. The CDR3 consists of 13 residues. The germline CDR1 and CDR2 sequences are SGHRS and YFSETQ. V lost 8 bases, J lost 6 bases, and 14 bases lay in between. As DNA, the CDR3 is TGCGCCAGTTACTCCGGTTTAGCCGGGGAGCTGTTTTTT. Encoded protein: CASYSGLAGELFF.